One T cell receptor beta chain is described in this entry. Libraries were prepared by immunoSEQ multiplex PCR; TCRdb keeps only in-frame clonotypes and omits some of them. The repertoire holds just over 200,000 clones, around 84% seen once, with 5.9% in the top ten. The CDR3 has 16 amino acids. The J segment lost 6 bases and the V segment lost 3 bases, leaving 10 bases of the junction unmatched. The germline V gene encodes CDR1 LGHNA and CDR2 YSLEER. This entry is derived from a study of blood T cell repertoires in COVID-19. Study as a whole: Acute and convalescent COVID-19 specimens originated in the United States, Italy and Spain. Nucleic acid was either cDNA or gDNA, and it came from T cells, B-cell-depleted T cells, or PBMCs.

The sequence came from an older man with acute or convalescent COVID-19. Sequences were obtained from peripheral blood. The V gene is TRBV4-3, the J gene TRBJ2-3; 9 nucleotides match TRBD2. The CDR3 here is CASSHPVAGAPDTQYF. The DNA for the CDR3 is TGCGCCAGCAGCCACCCCGTAGCGGGGGCCCCCGATACGCAGTATTTT.